This TCR beta chain is from a study of T cell responses to AZD1222 COVID-19 vaccine. The CDR3 totals 16 residues. Germline V lookup: CDR1 ENHRY, CDR2 SYGVKD. V lost 2 bases and J lost 2, with 13 bases in between. Assay used: immunoSEQ multiplex PCR; TCRdb lists only in-frame clones, some missing. The repertoire holds around 150,000 clones, with about 91% as singletons. Sample: peripheral blood, taken on day 0 of MenACWY control vaccination. The TCR comes from an adult in good health. The chain uses TRBV10-3 and TRBJ2-1, with a tentative D call TRBD2 (6 bases). The CDR3 coding sequence is TGTGCCATCAGTGAGAGTTCCGGGAGAACCTACAATGAGCAGTTCTTC. Residues: CAISESSGRTYNEQFF.